This T cell receptor (beta chain) was profiled in a study of response to subunit inactivated influenza vaccine (dated by TCRdb to 2016 to 2019). With respect to the entire study: Deep quantitative T cell receptor repertoire profiling was used in the study to track responses to a trivalent subunit inactivated influenza vaccine.

Library preparation employed RT-PCR. TCRdb shows the sequencer as Illumina HiSeq 2500. Using fastp at Q25 and MiXCR, TCRdb reprocessed the public reads and kept productive beta chains. All rows with the same CDR3 protein become a single entry with the most common DNA and genes. The sample has about 190,000 distinct CDR3 sequences on record, approximately 15% of them singletons. Roughly 24% of the sample is in the top ten clones. With regard to this clonotype: It lacks a known antigen. The sample holds no much larger clone one base away, and base qualities are not on file.

Overall results and qualifications from the work: The authors suggested that each seasonal influenza vaccination may recruit only a limited number of new T cells.

Its CDR3 holds 15 amino acids, cysteine through phenylalanine. Only the CDR3 DNA stays, 45 bases, in frame from base 1. The germline V gene (reference sequence) supplies CDR1 MNHEY and CDR2 SMNVEV. V drops 3 bases and J drops 0 bases, leaving 10 bases in between. The TCR originated in a man in his fifties who received an inactivated influenza vaccine. Donor details come from another sample of the same person, matched by shared clones. The sequencing here drew on CD8+ T cells sorted from PBMCs, taken more than 4 days after vaccination. The chain links TRBV27 with TRBJ2-3; the D gene lacks a confident call. Here is the DNA: TGTGCCAGCAGTTTGTTTGCGAAGAGCACAGATACGCAGTATTTT. Its product reads: CASSLFAKSTDTQYF.